This T cell receptor (beta chain) was sequenced for a study of blood T cell repertoires in COVID-19. The V and J ends lost 2 bases and 6 bases respectively, with 5 bases between them. Per the germline V gene, CDR1 is MDHEN and CDR2 is SYDVKM. The length of the CDR3 is 12 residues. Libraries were prepared by immunoSEQ multiplex PCR; TCRdb keeps only in-frame clonotypes and omits some of them. There are fewer than 200,000 clones in the sample; under 85% occur only once, and over 9.5% lies in the top ten. On this clone: This same CDR3 is encoded by further DNA sequences in the sample.

Recovered status applied to Cohort 3 donors who had two consecutive negative PCRs. It also applied to those with clearance or with symptom resolution. The chain joins TRBV28 to TRBJ1-5; no reliable D call. Input material: PBMCs or T cells enriched from blood (not recorded which). This TCR came from a man between 50 and 59 years old who had recovered from COVID-19. The CDR3 sequence is CASSLGGQPQHF. The DNA of the CDR3 is TGTGCCAGCAGTTTAGGAGGTCAGCCCCAGCATTTT.